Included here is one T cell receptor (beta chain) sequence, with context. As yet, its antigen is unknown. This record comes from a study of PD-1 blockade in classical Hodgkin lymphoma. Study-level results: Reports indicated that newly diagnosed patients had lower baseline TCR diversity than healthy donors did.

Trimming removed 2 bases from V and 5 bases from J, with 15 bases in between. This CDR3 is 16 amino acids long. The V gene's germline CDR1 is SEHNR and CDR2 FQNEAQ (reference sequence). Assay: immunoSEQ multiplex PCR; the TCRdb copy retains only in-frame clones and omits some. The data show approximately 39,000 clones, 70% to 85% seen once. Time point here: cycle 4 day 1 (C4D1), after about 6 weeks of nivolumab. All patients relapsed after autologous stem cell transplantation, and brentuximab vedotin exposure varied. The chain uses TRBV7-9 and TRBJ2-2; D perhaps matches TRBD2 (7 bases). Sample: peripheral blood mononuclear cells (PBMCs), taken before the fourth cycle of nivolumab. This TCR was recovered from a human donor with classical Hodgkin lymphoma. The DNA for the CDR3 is TGTGCCAGCAGCTTATGGGGGGGCGCGAGGACCGGGGAGCTGTTTTTT. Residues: CASSLWGGARTGELFF.